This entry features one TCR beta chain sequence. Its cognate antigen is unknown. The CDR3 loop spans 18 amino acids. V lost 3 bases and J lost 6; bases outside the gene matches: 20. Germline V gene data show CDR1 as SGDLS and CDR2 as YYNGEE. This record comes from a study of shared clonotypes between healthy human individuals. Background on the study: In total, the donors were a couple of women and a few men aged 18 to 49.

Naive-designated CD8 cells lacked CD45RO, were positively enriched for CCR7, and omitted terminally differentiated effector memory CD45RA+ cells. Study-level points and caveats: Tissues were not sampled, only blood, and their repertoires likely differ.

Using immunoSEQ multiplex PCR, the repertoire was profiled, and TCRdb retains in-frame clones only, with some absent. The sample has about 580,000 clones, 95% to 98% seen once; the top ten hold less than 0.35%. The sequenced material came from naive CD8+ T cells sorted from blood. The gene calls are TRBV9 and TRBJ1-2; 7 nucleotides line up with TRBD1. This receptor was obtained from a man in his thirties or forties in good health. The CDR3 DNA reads TGTGCCAGCAGCGCAGGGGGGGGACAGAAACCCCCGATCCATGGCTACACCTTC. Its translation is CASSAGGGQKPPIHGYTF.